This TCR beta chain stems from a study of shared clonotypes between healthy human individuals. Turning to the study itself: Researchers drew samples from a couple of women and a few men aged 18 to 49.

Sorted-subset replicate PCRs used 200 ng of genomic DNA. This amount corresponded to about 30,000 T cell genomes. Clones were sequenced by immunoSEQ multiplex PCR, and TCRdb holds only the in-frame ones, with some missing. The sample holds about 1.5 million clones; 95% to 99% are singletons and the top ten take about 0.42%. HIV-negative, healthy adults without recent acute infections or vaccinations were the donors. Memory CD4+ cells were the fraction left after CD45RA+ naive selection. The CDR3 has 14 amino acids. CDR1 SGHTA and CDR2 FQGTGA come from the germline V gene. Trimming stripped 2 bases from V and 1 base from J, with 9 bases between.

This TCR was sampled from a man aged 25 to 45 in good health. Sequenced material: naive CD4+ T cells sorted from blood. As to subset: CD45RA+ positively selected. V usage is TRBV7-3 and J usage is TRBJ2-7; D remains unclear. CDR3 in DNA: TGTGCCAGCAGCTTAGCCCACGGTTCCTACGAGCAGTACTTC. It is translated as CASSLAHGSYEQYF.